This TCR beta chain was obtained from a study of long-term antiretroviral therapy in people with HIV. Each sample contained roughly 0.85-10 million cryopreserved PBMC, thawed before DNA extraction. The study's findings and limits: Narrower CDR3 length ranges marked HIV repertoires relative to controls. Regardless of time point, clones expanded before ART dominated the repertoire. Missing from the dataset were any data on ART adherence, viral resistance or therapy changes.

Turning to this clone: What it recognizes is unknown.

Version v3.0 of the immunoSEQ assay was performed at survey level. TCRdb's table, derived via immunoSEQ multiplex PCR, lists solely in-frame clones and lacks some. The sample holds 25,000 to 30,000 clones, over 75% seen once. This TCR derives from a woman aged 25 to 45 with HIV. This sample comprised unsorted PBMCs, obtained 1.1 years before starting antiretroviral therapy.

CDR3 in DNA: TGCGCCAGCAGCTTCTTGGGGGTCCAAGAGACCCAGTACTTC. Translating gives CASSFLGVQETQYF. The gene calls are TRBV5-1 and TRBJ2-5; either TRBD1 or TRBD2 may fit D (5 bases each). CDR1 is SGHRS and CDR2 is YFSETQ in the germline V gene. Trimming stripped 2 bases from V and 1 base from J, with 9 bases between. The CDR3 runs to 14 residues.